This TCR beta chain was retrieved from a study of cytomegalovirus exposure and HLA in healthy donors. Regarding the study as a whole: Accounts indicate the classifier identified cytomegalovirus status with strong specificity and sensitivity. There were about 160 TCR beta chains listed as cytomegalovirus-associated.

The donors were in the roughly 110-subject validation cohort, distinct from the 666-subject first cohort. The table lists this clone with a count of one. Its antigen is unknown. The table came from immunoSEQ multiplex PCR; TCRdb's copy has only in-frame clones and leaves some out. The data hold about 55,000 clones, with 80% to 95% observed a single time. The sequenced material came from PBMCs. The clonotype originates from a man between 18 and 35 years old in good health and CMV-seronegative.

CDR3: CASSIHHRTGPDTEAFF. DNA for the CDR3: TGTGCCAGTAGTATTCACCATAGGACAGGGCCGGACACTGAAGCTTTCTTT. This rearrangement joins TRBV19 to TRBJ1-1; 8 bases line up with TRBD1. Trimming took 3 bases from V and 3 from J; bases not matched to a gene: 12. The CDR3 is 17 amino acids. Germline V CDR1 and CDR2: LNHDA, SQIVND (reference sequence).